This TCR beta chain derives from a study of blood T cell repertoires in COVID-19. About the research overall: The United States, Italy and Spain supplied acute and convalescent COVID-19 samples. The analysed material was cDNA or gDNA that came from T cells, B-cell-depleted T cells, or PBMCs.

Assay used: immunoSEQ multiplex PCR; TCRdb lists only in-frame clones, some missing. The sample yields 350,000 to 400,000 clones, roughly 87% seen once. Living in about two dozen US areas, the participants were between about 18 and 100 years of age. Clinical histories supplied by participants themselves formed the basis of cohort assignment. With 3 bases clipped from V and 1 base from J, the junction kept 4 bases outside the gene matches. The V gene's germline CDR1 is KGHDR and CDR2 SFDVKD. This CDR3 spans 16 amino acids. This clone was counted a single time. The chain joins TRBV24-1 to TRBJ2-1; 8 bases are shared with TRBD2. The receptor's source is a young woman who had recovered from COVID-19. The source material was PBMCs or T cells enriched from blood (not recorded which). The chain's CDR3 is CATSDPTSGSYNEQFF. As DNA, the CDR3 is TGTGCCACCAGTGATCCCACTAGCGGATCCTACAATGAGCAGTTCTTC.